This T cell receptor (beta chain) was identified in a study of cytomegalovirus exposure and HLA in healthy donors. The length of the CDR3 is 14 residues. Whole-study findings and limits: Using a false discovery rate of 0.05, a later analysis showed that fewer than 20,000 TCR beta sequences were associated with HLA alleles. A list of 150 to 200 TCR beta chains associated with cytomegalovirus was given.

A remark on this clone: What it binds is not known.

This PCR relied on a set of 60 Vbeta primers and 13 Jbeta primers. Libraries were prepared by immunoSEQ multiplex PCR; TCRdb keeps only in-frame clonotypes and omits some of them. This sample has some 170,000 clones, with 77% found just once. The chain joins TRBV21-1 to TRBJ2-7; the table names TRBD2, a call not compared with the DNA. TRBV21-1 is tagged as a pseudogene. The specimen was PBMCs. The origin of this receptor is an older woman in good health and CMV-seropositive. The CDR3 region is CASSKVNSGSEQYF. The CDR3 nucleotides are TGTGCCAGCAGCAAAGTGAATAGCGGGAGCGAGCAGTACTTC.